The T cell receptor (beta chain) described here comes from a study of neoadjuvant nivolumab and ipilimumab in lung cancer. Study outcomes and limitations: TCR clonality did not significantly correlate with pathologic tumor regression.

Libraries were prepared by immunoSEQ multiplex PCR; TCRdb keeps only in-frame clonotypes and omits some of them. The repertoire includes over 25,000 clones, more than 75% of them detected once, and around a sixth sits in the top ten. The germline CDR1 and CDR2 sequences are SGHTA and FQGTGA. The CDR3 is 13 amino acids. The J segment lost 2 bases and the V segment lost 5 bases, leaving 2 bases of the junction unmatched. As regards this clone: The antigen is not known.

This material consisted of tumor tissue, taken after neoadjuvant nivolumab, alone or with ipilimumab, at or shortly before surgery. The gene calls are TRBV7-3 and TRBJ1-2, with 7 bases aligning to TRBD1. This receptor was identified in an adult with non-small cell lung cancer. DNA of the CDR3: TGTGCCAGCAGCCCGGACAGGAACTATGGCTACACCTTC. This translates into CASSPDRNYGYTF.